What follows is one T cell receptor beta chain and its context. Its cognate antigen is unknown. This CDR3 has 15 amino acids. Trimming removed 0 bases from V and 0 bases from J, with 9 bases in between. Germline CDR1 reads DFQATT; CDR2 reads SNEGSKA (reference sequence). This specimen comes from a study of T cell repertoires in cytomegalovirus infection. A single record per CDR3 protein comes from TCRdb applying MiXCR to the reads. The table has around 570,000 distinct CDR3 sequences, 40% seen once. This chain connects TRBV20-1 to TRBJ2-1; D is possibly TRBD1 (5 bases). The clonotype comes from a human donor in good health (CMV status not recorded). Some clones in this sample may be carry-over from other donors' samples. Here the sequenced sample was cultured PBMCs, taken from culture after CMV antigen stimulation. The CDR3 coding sequence is TGCAGTGCTAGAGAACAGGTTTACTCCTACAATGAGCAGTTCTTC. This encodes CSAREQVYSYNEQFF.